Shown below are 24 T cell receptor beta chains from a single sample sequenced in a study of regulatory T cells in long-lasting Graves disease. Construction of TCR beta libraries relied on iRepertoire HTBI primers and on Arm-PCR targeting CDR3 regions. TCRdb fed the multiplex PCR reads into MiXCR, producing one record per CDR3 protein. The table has 420,000 or so distinct CDR3 sequences, over 15% seen once. This sample's time point: newly diagnosed GD, antithyroid drugs for less than 3 months. Preparation of the TCR library used RNA extracted from PBMCs. These data were also reused for a study on T cells in Graves' hyperthyroidism and ophthalmopathy.

The specimen was peripheral blood mononuclear cells (PBMCs), collected at new diagnosis, from a patient treated with antithyroid drugs. These receptors were obtained from a young woman with Graves disease.

This clonotype was observed many times. The genes are TRBV24-1 and TRBJ1-1; D possibly corresponds to TRBD1 (5 bases). V was clipped by 3 bases and J by 0 bases, with 7 bases between them. This CDR3 spans 14 amino acids. Germline values: CDR1 KGHDR, CDR2 SFDVKD. The CDR3 loop is CATSDGALNTEAFF. For the CDR3, the DNA is TGTGCCACCAGTGATGGGGCCTTGAACACTGAAGCTTTCTTT.

Notes on this clonotype: The junction shows a germline mismatch at one end, possibly a read error. The V and J genes are TRBV2 and TRBJ1-5; D gene unclear. The CDR3 runs to 14 residues. In germline, CDR1 is SNHLY, CDR2 FYNNEI. The CDR3 sequence is CASCRTSSNQPQHF. The CDR3 DNA reads TGCGCCAGCTGCCGGACTTCAAGCAATCAGCCCCAGCATTTT.

V gene TRBV4-1 combines with J gene TRBJ2-7; 13 nucleotides agree with TRBD2. Trimming at V came to 4 bases and at J to 5 bases, leaving 11 bases not matched to a gene. Germline CDR1 reads MGHRA; CDR2 reads YSYEKL. The CDR3 has 17 amino acids. In DNA, the CDR3 is TGCGCCAGCAGCCGAAACCCGACCGGACTAGCGGGAGACGAGCAGTACTTC. Protein sequence: CASSRNPTGLAGDEQYF.

The V gene is TRBV2, the J gene TRBJ2-3; D gene uncertain. This CDR3 contains 12 residues. Germline CDR1 SNHLY, CDR2 FYNNEI. Trimming shortened V by 8 bases and J by 3 bases, and 9 bases separated the two germline ends. The DNA for the CDR3 is TGTGCCAGCCAGTCAACGACAGATACGCAGTATTTT. Amino acids: CASQSTTDTQYF.

The J gene is TRBJ2-2, the V gene TRBV24-1; the D gene is possibly TRBD1 (6 bases). The germline gives CDR1 KGHDR, CDR2 SFDVKD. The length of the CDR3 is 13 residues. V was cut by 5 bases and J by 4 bases, with 7 bases left in between. CDR3 sequence reads: CATSVQGTGELFF. DNA of the CDR3: TGTGCCACCAGTGTACAGGGCACCGGGGAGCTGTTTTTT.

This clonotype was seen many times. The chain recombines TRBV7-8 with TRBJ2-1; the match to TRBD2 covers 9 bases. The end of the DNA is better explained by TRBJ2-5, so the J call may be wrong. This CDR3 has 14 amino acids. CDR1 SGHVS and CDR2 FQNEAQ come from the germline V gene. The CDR3 sequence: CASSHRLADETQYF. The CDR3 DNA is TGTGCCAGCAGCCACCGACTAGCGGATGAGACCCAGTACTTC.

There are a few counts of this clonotype. This could be a read error, since a much larger clone is one nucleotide away. This chain connects TRBV28 to TRBJ1-1, with D unclear. From germline, CDR1 is MDHEN and CDR2 SYDVKM. This CDR3 has 16 residues. The CDR3 DNA reads as TGTGCCAGCAGTTTCGAGGCGGCTAACCCGAACACTGAAGCTTCCTTT. This translates into CASSFEAANPNTEASF.

The chain uses TRBV7-6 and TRBJ1-1; D is possibly TRBD1 (6 bases). The germline V gene has CDR1 SGHVS and CDR2 FNYEAQ. This CDR3 region has 15 residues. V lost 2 bases to trimming and J lost 5 bases, with 15 bases between them. The CDR3 protein is CASSLMGRGRTEAFF. The CDR3 nucleotides are TGTGCCAGCAGCTTAATGGGGCGGGGGCGAACTGAAGCTTTCTTT.

This clonotype was detected only a few times. This chain uses TRBV27 with TRBJ2-2; 7 bases are shared with TRBD2. The germline V gene has CDR1 MNHEY and CDR2 SMNVEV (reference sequence). This CDR3 is 17 amino acids long. Trimming at V came to 0 bases and at J to 4 bases, leaving 8 bases not matched to a gene. The CDR3 reads CASSLSREAGITGELFF. DNA for the CDR3: TGTGCCAGCAGTTTATCGAGGGAAGCGGGAATCACCGGGGAGCTGTTTTTT.

J is TRBJ2-3 and V is TRBV27, with D possibly being TRBD1 (6 bases). Trimming took 6 bases from V and 2 from J, leaving 15 bases between them. The CDR3 totals 15 residues. Germline V CDR1 and CDR2: MNHEY, SMNVEV (reference sequence). CDR3 sequence (DNA): TGTGCCAGCAGGTCAACCGGGACAATCACAGATACGCAGTATTTT. Amino acids: CASRSTGTITDTQYF.

This clonotype was seen a handful of times. The chain couples TRBV24-1 to TRBJ2-5; perhaps TRBD2 as D (7 bases). The CDR3 covers 17 residues. CDR1 is KGHDR and CDR2 is SFDVKD in the germline V gene. The germline V and J ends were trimmed by 5 bases and 2 bases, with 20 bases remaining between them. The CDR3 reads CATSASWGGPLQETQYF. CDR3 DNA sequence: TGTGCCACCAGTGCCTCATGGGGGGGGCCCTTACAAGAGACCCAGTACTTC.

V gene TRBV6-1 combines with J gene TRBJ1-2; tentative D call: TRBD1 (6 bases). The CDR3 consists of 13 residues. The germline V gene has CDR1 MNHNS and CDR2 SASEGT. Between the trimmed V and J ends, which lost 8 bases and 4 bases, there was a span of 14 bases. CDR3 nucleotide sequence: TGTGCCAGCGAAACAGGGAAAACCTATGGCTACACCTTC. It translates to CASETGKTYGYTF.

V gene TRBV9 combines with J gene TRBJ2-5, with D perhaps TRBD2 (6 bases). The germline V gene encodes CDR1 SGDLS and CDR2 YYNGEE. Trimming removed 4 bases at V and 1 base at J, with 17 bases between. There are 16 residues in the CDR3. The CDR3 nucleotides are TGTGCCAGCAGCTCAGGACACGTGGGACTCCAAGAGACCCAGTACTTC. This translates into CASSSGHVGLQETQYF. The full variable domain, completed using reference TRBV9 and TRBJ2-5, is DSGVTQTPKHLITATGQRVTLRCSPRSGDLSVYWYQQSLDQGLQFLIQYYNGEERAKGNILERFSAQQFPDLHSELNLSSLELGDSALYFCASSSGHVGLQETQYFGPGTRLLVL.

This clonotype was observed a few times. This rearrangement joins TRBV28 to TRBJ2-2; D might be TRBD1 or TRBD2, each matching 5 bases. V was trimmed by 4 bases and J by 4 bases, leaving 16 bases between them. Germline V gene lookup returns CDR1 MDHEN and CDR2 SYDVKM. This CDR3 contains 16 residues. CDR3 residues: CASSWPGRGGTGELFF. CDR3 DNA sequence: TGTGCCAGCAGTTGGCCCGGCCGGGGCGGCACCGGGGAGCTGTTTTTT.

This clonotype was seen many times. The chain carries TRBV12-3 or TRBV12-4 and TRBJ1-1; 7 bases line up with TRBD1. The V gene end was trimmed by 8 bases and the J gene end by 1 base; junction bases not matched to a gene: 4. The CDR3 loop spans 13 amino acids. The CDR3: CASGRDRNTEAFF. The CDR3 coding sequence is TGTGCCAGCGGGAGGGACAGGAACACTGAAGCTTTCTTT.

CDR3 region: CASSYSGRVPTYEQYF. The CDR3 DNA follows: TGTGCCAGCAGTTATAGCGGGAGGGTACCTACCTACGAGCAGTACTTC. This rearrangement joins TRBV27 to TRBJ2-7; 11 bases are a match to TRBD2. The CDR3 is 16 residues long. The V gene's germline CDR1 is MNHEY and CDR2 SMNVEV (reference sequence). V lost 4 bases to trimming and J lost 2 bases; unmatched junction nucleotides: 7.

This clonotype was observed many times. The chain employs TRBV4-3 and TRBJ2-1, with 15 positions matching TRBD2. Germline V gene sequence: CDR1 LGHNA, CDR2 YSLEER. The CDR3 totals 16 residues. V lost 4 bases to trimming and J lost 8 bases; unmatched junction nucleotides: 6. CDR3 nucleotides: TGCGCCAGCAGCCGGACTAGCGGGAGGGAAATAGATGAGCAGTTCTTC. The encoded protein is CASSRTSGREIDEQFF.

The sample holds a few counts of this clonotype. The gene calls are TRBV18 and TRBJ2-7; D is perhaps TRBD1 (5 bases). Germline CDR1 reads KGHSH; CDR2 reads LQKENI. V gave up 4 bases and J gave up 7 bases, with 8 bases separating them. This CDR3 contains 11 residues. Here the CDR3 reads CASSLQGEQYF. CDR3 nucleotide sequence: TGTGCCAGCTCACTCCAGGGAGAGCAGTACTTC.

This clonotype was counted only a few times. The chain uses TRBV13 and TRBJ2-5; D perhaps matches TRBD1 (6 bases). The CDR3 totals 14 residues. The V end was cut by 5 bases, the J end by 2 bases, with 12 bases between. From germline, CDR1 is PRHDT and CDR2 FYEKMQ (reference sequence). Here the CDR3 DNA reads TGTGCCAGCAGCGAGTGGACAGTACAAGAGACCCAGTACTTC. Translation gives CASSEWTVQETQYF.

This clonotype was counted a few times. The chain is built from TRBV3-1 and TRBJ2-1, with 7 bases that match TRBD2. The germline V gene encodes CDR1 LGHDT and CDR2 YNNKEL (reference sequence). Trimming cost V 2 bases and J 10 bases; bases outside gene matches: 5. The CDR3 consists of 13 residues. The CDR3 DNA reads TGTGCCAGCAGCCAAACACCTAGCGGCGAGCAGTTCTTC. Translated, it gives CASSQTPSGEQFF.

This clonotype showed up many times. CDR3 sequence (DNA): TGTGCCAGCACCAGAGAAGGCGGAGCCCACCTCAATGAGCAGTTCTTC. It yields the protein CASTREGGAHLNEQFF. The J gene is TRBJ2-1, the V gene TRBV9; D remains ambiguous. V gave up 6 bases and J gave up 6 bases, with 22 bases separating them. The CDR3 runs 16 residues. Germline assignment: CDR1 SGDLS and CDR2 YYNGEE.

About this clonotype: This clone may be a read error of a much larger clone one base away. The rearrangement joins TRBV6-1 to TRBJ2-5; D remains unclear. The germline V gene encodes CDR1 MNHNS and CDR2 SASEGT. The CDR3 length is 15 residues. V was cut by 10 bases and J by 3 bases, with 21 bases left in between. CDR3 protein: CANSHLGSQEETQYF. For the CDR3, the DNA is TGTGCCAACAGCCACCTAGGGTCCCAAGAAGAGACCCAGTACTTC.

Notes on this clonotype: This likely comes from a read error, as the CDR3 has no conserved phenylalanine or tryptophan at its end. The chain recombines TRBV5-5 with TRBJ2-1, with 9 bases identical to TRBD2. In germline, CDR1 is SGHKS, CDR2 YYEKEE (reference sequence). Unmatched junction bases numbered 6, after V lost 3 bases and J lost 2 bases. The CDR3 spans 16 residues. The CDR3 here is CASSSILAGPYNEQFS. Written as DNA, the CDR3 is TGTGCCAGCAGCTCGATTCTAGCGGGGCCCTACAATGAGCAGTTCTCC.

In its sample, this clonotype was seen many times. The chain uses TRBV10-3 and TRBJ2-3; D call uncertain. The CDR3 is 15 amino acids. Germline values: CDR1 ENHRY, CDR2 SYGVKD. V lost 0 bases, J lost 2 bases, and 9 bases lay in between. The CDR3 loop is CAISESNAYTDTQYF. The CDR3 DNA sequence: TGTGCCATCAGTGAGTCCAACGCTTACACAGATACGCAGTATTTT.